This T cell receptor beta chain is drawn from a study of shared clonotypes between healthy human individuals. Points on this clone: As yet, its antigen is unknown.

Here immunoSEQ multiplex PCR was the method, and the copy in TCRdb shows in-frame clones only, minus some. This sample carries roughly 530,000 clones, around 96% of them seen once, and the ten largest clones take about 0.064%. Whole-study findings and limits: Investigators collected only blood, and repertoires in tissues likely differ.

The CDR3 is 15 amino acids. Germline V CDR1 and CDR2: MDHEN, SYDVKM. V lost 3 bases to trimming and J lost 4 bases, with 13 bases between them. This TCR came from a woman in her thirties in good health. The rearrangement joins TRBV28 to TRBJ2-1; possible D gene TRBD2, 6 bases. The sample consisted of naive CD4+ T cells sorted from blood. As to subset: CD45RA+ positively selected. CDR3 residues: CASSLGGRVYNEQFF. In DNA, the CDR3 is TGTGCCAGCAGTTTGGGGGGAAGGGTGTACAATGAGCAGTTCTTC.